This T cell receptor (beta chain) comes out of a study of blood T cell repertoires in COVID-19. Study overall: From T cells, B-cell-depleted T cells, or PBMCs came the material, which was cDNA or gDNA.

The CDR3 has 13 residues. V lost 5 bases and J 1 base, leaving 8 bases between the germline ends. Germline V gene sequence: CDR1 SEHNR, CDR2 FQNEAQ (reference sequence). Per the original methods: The assay estimated nucleated cells by amplifying reference gene primers. Repertoires were generated with immunoSEQ multiplex PCR, while TCRdb's copy carries only in-frame clones and drops some. V and J calls and clone size are as listed in that table; D and trimming were resolved from the DNA. The sample contains more than 300,000 clones, 85% to 90% of which appear only once. Patients at the Seattle site were enrolled during active infection and followed longitudinally.

The clonotype comes from a woman aged 40 to 49 with COVID-19, enrolled during active disease. The chain couples TRBV7-9 to TRBJ1-2, with D unresolved. Sequencing used peripheral blood. The CDR3 region has the DNA TGTGCCAGCAGCCGGAGGGATAACTATGGCTACACCTTC. Its protein product is CASSRRDNYGYTF.